A selection of T cell receptor beta chains follows, all from one sample in a study of shared clonotypes between healthy human individuals. The repertoire was sequenced with immunoSEQ multiplex PCR; TCRdb's copy has only in-frame clones and lacks some. This table has 2,500,000 or so clones, approximately 94% appearing once. Sequencing used naive CD4+ T cells from PBMCs. The receptors shown here come from a man aged 18 to 30 in good health. Some clones in this sample may be carry-over from other donors' samples. Each CDR3 is given with its conserved first and last residue. A D gene is named only where the DNA matches it firmly. Only part of the rows carry a size: once, few, many, or a class if the clone is expanded.

d_call j_call clone_size v_call cdr3_aa cdr3_nt
TRBD1 TRBJ1-1 once TRBV5-1 CASSSTGGRMNTEAFF TGCGCCAGCAGCTCGACAGGGGGCCGCATGAACACTGAAGCTTTCTTT
NA TRBJ1-1 NA TRBV5-1 CASSLDRQDTEAFF TGCGCCAGCAGCTTGGACAGACAAGATACTGAAGCTTTCTTT
NA TRBJ2-2 few TRBV19 CASSLGTGELFF TGTGCCAGTAGTTTGGGAACCGGGGAGCTGTTTTTT
NA TRBJ1-2 NA TRBV15 CATSRGSGNYGYTF TGTGCCACCAGCAGAGGTTCAGGGAACTATGGCTACACCTTC
NA TRBJ1-3 NA TRBV15 CATTLGDTGGNTIYF TGTGCCACCACGTTGGGGGATACAGGAGGAAACACCATATATTTT
NA TRBJ2-7 NA TRBV2 CASNWDLSSYEQYF TGTGCCAGCAACTGGGACTTAAGCTCCTACGAGCAGTACTTC
NA TRBJ2-1 NA TRBV11-2 CASSLDRRSSYNEQFF TGTGCCAGCAGCTTAGATCGGAGGAGCTCCTACAATGAGCAGTTCTTC
NA TRBJ2-2 NA TRBV5-1 CASTRGTGVRELFF TGCGCCAGTACGCGGGGCACAGGGGTGCGGGAGCTGTTTTTT
NA TRBJ2-1 once TRBV6-5 CASSPRGRRNNEQFF TGTGCCAGCAGCCCCCGGGGGCGGAGAAACAATGAGCAGTTCTTC
TRBD1 TRBJ1-2 NA TRBV28 CASSEWGQTLNGYTF TGTGCCAGCAGTGAGTGGGGACAGACTCTTAATGGCTACACCTTC
NA TRBJ2-1 NA TRBV18 CASSPFDTAVGNEQFF TGTGCCAGCTCACCGTTCGATACAGCTGTCGGGAATGAGCAGTTCTTC
NA TRBJ2-3 NA TRBV5-1 CASSSVGRSTDTQYF TGCGCCAGCAGCTCGGTCGGGCGGAGCACAGATACGCAGTATTTT
TRBD1 TRBJ2-5 NA TRBV28 CASSVQGAREETQYF TGTGCCAGCAGTGTCCAGGGGGCGAGGGAAGAGACCCAGTACTTC
NA TRBJ2-1 NA TRBV30 CAWSAGNEQFF TGTGCCTGGAGTGCGGGTAATGAGCAGTTCTTC
NA TRBJ2-3 NA TRBV11-2 CASSLRRPLPGRVTDTQYF TGTGCCAGCAGCTTAAGAAGACCTCTACCCGGGCGGGTCACAGATACGCAGTATTTT
NA TRBJ2-1 NA TRBV4-1 CASSQGETYSLYNEQFF TGCGCCAGCAGCCAAGGGGAGACCTATTCCCTCTACAATGAGCAGTTCTTC
TRBD2 TRBJ2-7 NA TRBV11-3 CASSLGGSSYEQYF TGTGCCAGCAGCTTAGGCGGGAGTAGTTACGAGCAGTACTTC
NA TRBJ2-5 NA TRBV7-2 CASRRRPQETQYF TGTGCCAGCCGCCGGAGGCCCCAAGAGACCCAGTACTTC
TRBD2 TRBJ2-1 once TRBV7-9 CASSFPGLAGAAFF TGTGCCAGCAGCTTTCCCGGACTAGCGGGAGCCGCGTTCTTC
NA TRBJ2-7 NA TRBV28 CASSSLGGDSSPYEQYF TGTGCCAGCAGCTCCTTAGGCGGGGACAGCTCCCCCTACGAGCAGTACTTC
NA TRBJ2-1 NA TRBV7-8 CASSLASRGSNEQFF TGTGCCAGCAGCTTAGCGTCTAGGGGTAGCAATGAGCAGTTCTTC
TRBD1 TRBJ2-1 NA TRBV7-9 CASSLAVDRGAYNEQFF TGTGCCAGCAGCTTAGCCGTGGACAGGGGGGCCTACAATGAGCAGTTCTTC
TRBD2 TRBJ2-1 NA TRBV5-1 CASSLPLAGGPNEQFF TGCGCCAGCAGCTTGCCTCTAGCGGGAGGGCCTAATGAGCAGTTCTTC
NA TRBJ1-2 NA TRBV28 CASSSSVGYTF TGTGCCAGCAGTTCGAGTGTTGGCTACACCTTC
TRBD2 TRBJ2-1 NA TRBV10-2 CASSYGLAGGGEQFF TGCGCCAGCAGTTACGGACTAGCGGGAGGGGGTGAGCAGTTCTTC
NA TRBJ1-3 NA TRBV7-8 CASSARGLGGNTIYF TGTGCCAGCAGCGCACGGGGCCTGGGAGGAAACACCATATATTTT
NA TRBJ1-1 NA TRBV18 CASSQGPTEAFF TGTGCCAGCTCACAAGGCCCCACTGAAGCTTTCTTT
NA TRBJ2-7 NA TRBV5-6 CASTLWRVSYEQYF TGTGCCAGCACCTTGTGGCGGGTCTCCTACGAGCAGTACTTC
NA TRBJ2-7 NA TRBV7-2 CASSQRDEQYF TGTGCCAGCAGCCAAAGGGACGAGCAGTACTTC
TRBD2 TRBJ2-1 once TRBV9 CASSVAPGLTLYNEQFF TGTGCCAGCAGCGTAGCTCCGGGACTAACCCTCTACAATGAGCAGTTCTTC
TRBD2 TRBJ2-3 NA TRBV28 CASSSSGLVLRDTQYF TGTGCCAGCAGTTCGTCGGGACTAGTTTTGAGAGATACGCAGTATTTT
NA TRBJ2-3 NA TRBV5-4 CASSSQGTQYF TGTGCCAGCAGCTCACAGGGAACGCAGTATTTT
NA TRBJ1-4 NA TRBV28 CASSIPRTAGREKLFF TGTGCCAGCAGTATTCCCCGGACGGCCGGTAGGGAAAAACTGTTTTTT
TRBD2 TRBJ2-1 NA TRBV5-5 CASSPLAGDPYNEQFF TGTGCCAGCAGCCCCTTAGCGGGAGATCCCTACAATGAGCAGTTCTTC
TRBD2 TRBJ2-1 NA TRBV9 CASSVYLAGGPGEQFF TGTGCCAGCAGCGTATATCTAGCGGGAGGGCCCGGTGAGCAGTTCTTC
NA TRBJ2-7 NA TRBV6-5 CASSNPAPYEQYF TGTGCCAGCAGTAACCCAGCACCCTACGAGCAGTACTTC
NA TRBJ2-5 NA TRBV6-1 CASSEYNQETQYF TGTGCCAGCAGTGAATACAACCAAGAGACCCAGTACTTC
NA TRBJ1-4 NA TRBV4-1 CASSQYEVYTNEKLFF TGCGCCAGCAGCCAATACGAGGTGTACACTAATGAAAAACTGTTTTTT
TRBD1 TRBJ2-7 NA TRBV28 CASRNSGGGEQYF TGTGCCAGCAGGAATTCAGGGGGCGGCGAGCAGTACTTC
NA TRBJ2-3 NA TRBV5-1 CASSLVGGGTDTQYF TGCGCCAGCAGCTTGGTAGGGGGTGGCACAGATACGCAGTATTTT
TRBD1 TRBJ1-1 NA TRBV6-6 CDSSRQGPEVFF TGTGACAGCAGTAGACAGGGGCCTGAAGTTTTCTTC
TRBD2 TRBJ2-1 NA TRBV7-2 CASSFWGTSGNNEQFF TGTGCCAGCAGCTTCTGGGGGACTAGCGGGAACAATGAGCAGTTCTTC
NA TRBJ2-5 NA TRBV14 CASSQDLGSPTQYF TGTGCCAGCAGCCAAGATTTGGGGTCCCCGACCCAGTACTTC
NA TRBJ1-6 NA TRBV25-1 CASRGSGKGSPLHF TGTGCCAGCAGGGGATCAGGGAAAGGTTCACCCCTCCACTTT
TRBD1 TRBJ2-1 once TRBV6-5 CASSLGQGGNEQFF TGTGCCAGCAGTTTAGGACAGGGAGGCAATGAGCAGTTCTTC
TRBD2 TRBJ2-3 NA TRBV28 CASSGLTSGTFTDTQYF TGTGCCAGCAGTGGCCTAACTAGCGGGACTTTCACAGATACGCAGTATTTT
NA TRBJ1-5 NA TRBV28 CASSFWGGGNQPQHF TGTGCCAGCAGTTTTTGGGGGGGAGGAAATCAGCCCCAGCATTTT
TRBD2 TRBJ2-7 NA TRBV5-1 CASSLLNPGLAGQYEQYF TGCGCCAGCAGCTTACTTAACCCGGGACTAGCGGGCCAATACGAGCAGTACTTC
NA TRBJ2-1 NA TRBV4-1 CASSQDRDRAVAGGTFF NA
NA TRBJ2-3 once TRBV18 CASSPRVGSTDTQYF TGTGCCAGCTCACCCCGGGTAGGGAGCACAGATACGCAGTATTTT
TRBD1 TRBJ1-1 NA TRBV19 CASSIGTGVMNTEAFF TGTGCCAGTAGTATCGGGACAGGAGTCATGAACACTGAAGCTTTCTTT
NA TRBJ2-3 NA TRBV9 CASSVDIAADTQYF TGTGCCAGCAGCGTAGATATAGCTGCAGATACGCAGTATTTT